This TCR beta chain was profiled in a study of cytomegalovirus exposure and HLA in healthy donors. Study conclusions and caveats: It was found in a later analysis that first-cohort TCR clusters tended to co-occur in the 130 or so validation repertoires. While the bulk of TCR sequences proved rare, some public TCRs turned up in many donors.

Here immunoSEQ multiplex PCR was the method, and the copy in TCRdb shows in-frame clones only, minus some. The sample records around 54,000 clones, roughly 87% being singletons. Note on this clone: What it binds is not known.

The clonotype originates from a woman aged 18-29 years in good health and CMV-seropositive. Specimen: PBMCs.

Here the CDR3 reads CASSQEPGQSGYGYTF. The CDR3 region has the DNA TGTGCCAGCAGCCAAGAACCGGGACAGTCGGGCTATGGCTACACCTTC. The chain joins TRBV4-2 to TRBJ1-2; TRBD1 aligns across 7 bases. The germline V gene encodes CDR1 LGHNA and CDR2 YNFKEQ. J lost 4 bases, V lost 0 bases, and 8 bases had no gene match. This CDR3 is 16 amino acids long.